These T cell receptor beta chains were read from a single sample in a study of T cell repertoires in cytomegalovirus infection. TCRdb redid the calling of the reads with MiXCR, one entry per CDR3 protein. The data contain about 450,000 distinct CDR3 sequences, around 32% of them singletons. The sequencing input was PBMCs. Receptors were obtained from a human donor in good health (CMV status not recorded). Some clones in this sample may be carry-over from other donors' samples. Each CDR3 is given with its conserved first and last residue. D genes are given only for firm matches. Some rows have no size entry. The others give once, few or many, or a class for an expanded clone.

v_call: TRBV19; j_call: TRBJ2-1; d_call: TRBD1; clone_size: -; cdr3_nt: TGTGCCAGTAGTTCATCGGGACAGGGTGAGTTCTTC; cdr3_aa: CASSSSGQGEFF
v_call: TRBV7-3; j_call: TRBJ2-1; d_call: -; clone_size: -; cdr3_nt: TGTGCCAGCAGCTTAGAAGTCGGGGGCGGCAATGAGCAGTTCTTC; cdr3_aa: CASSLEVGGGNEQFF
v_call: TRBV11-2; j_call: TRBJ2-1; d_call: TRBD2; clone_size: -; cdr3_nt: TGTGCCAGCAGCGCGAGCGGGGGCCCACTTGGGGTTGAGCAGTTCTTC; cdr3_aa: CASSASGGPLGVEQFF
v_call: TRBV7-8; j_call: TRBJ2-1; d_call: -; clone_size: few; cdr3_nt: TGTGCCAGCAGCTTAGCCCCGGGGCGTCACAATGAGCAGTTCTTC; cdr3_aa: CASSLAPGRHNEQFF
v_call: TRBV4-2; j_call: TRBJ2-5; d_call: -; clone_size: few; cdr3_nt: TGTGCCAGCAGCCAAGACCCGCAAGAGACCCAGTACTTC; cdr3_aa: CASSQDPQETQYF
v_call: TRBV7-2; j_call: TRBJ2-2; d_call: -; clone_size: many; cdr3_nt: TGTGCCAGCAGCTTAGCCGCTACCGGGGAGCTGTTTTTT; cdr3_aa: CASSLAATGELFF
v_call: TRBV7-6; j_call: TRBJ2-3; d_call: TRBD2; clone_size: -; cdr3_nt: TGTGCCAGCAGCTTTGGAGCGGGGGGGCTGGATACGCAGTATTTT; cdr3_aa: CASSFGAGGLDTQYF
v_call: TRBV30; j_call: TRBJ2-3; d_call: -; clone_size: -; cdr3_nt: TGTGCCTGGAGGGACCAGGGAACAGATACGCAGTATTTT; cdr3_aa: CAWRDQGTDTQYF
v_call: TRBV5-1; j_call: TRBJ2-1; d_call: -; clone_size: few; cdr3_nt: TGCGCCAGCAGCTTGGCCCCGACAGGCCCTCGAGTGGGTGAGCAGTTCTTC; cdr3_aa: CASSLAPTGPRVGEQFF
v_call: TRBV6-2/TRBV6-3; j_call: TRBJ1-1; d_call: -; clone_size: -; cdr3_nt: TGTGCCAGCAGTATCTCCCGGCAGGGGAGGGCTAACACTGAAGCTTTCTTT; cdr3_aa: CASSISRQGRANTEAFF
v_call: TRBV2; j_call: TRBJ2-2; d_call: -; clone_size: few; cdr3_nt: TGTGCCAGCAGGGGTCTACTGGACATACACACCGGGGAGCTGTTTTTT; cdr3_aa: CASRGLLDIHTGELFF
v_call: TRBV7-2; j_call: TRBJ2-7; d_call: -; clone_size: -; cdr3_nt: TGTGCCAGCAGCCACGGTCTACTCAATAATGAGCAGTACTTC; cdr3_aa: CASSHGLLNNEQYF
v_call: TRBV5-4; j_call: TRBJ2-3; d_call: TRBD1; clone_size: -; cdr3_nt: TGTGCCAGCAGCCGACAGGGCCCCACAGATACGCAGTATTTT; cdr3_aa: CASSRQGPTDTQYF
v_call: TRBV6-1; j_call: TRBJ1-6; d_call: -; clone_size: many; cdr3_nt: TGTGCCAGCGACCTACAGGGATTGCATTCACCCCTCCACTTT; cdr3_aa: CASDLQGLHSPLHF
v_call: TRBV27; j_call: TRBJ1-5; d_call: -; clone_size: -; cdr3_nt: TGTGCCAGCAGTCCCTCTCGGCGAAACAATCAGCCCCAGCATTTT; cdr3_aa: CASSPSRRNNQPQHF
v_call: TRBV6-2/TRBV6-3; j_call: TRBJ2-7; d_call: -; clone_size: many; cdr3_nt: TGTGCCAGCAGGCGCCGGGGGACACCAACGGGGGAGCAGTACTTC; cdr3_aa: CASRRRGTPTGEQYF
v_call: TRBV19; j_call: TRBJ1-5; d_call: -; clone_size: -; cdr3_nt: TGTGACAGTAGTCGGGGGGGACCCCAGCCCCAGCATTTT; cdr3_aa: CDSSRGGPQPQHF
v_call: TRBV5-1; j_call: TRBJ2-5; d_call: -; clone_size: few; cdr3_nt: TGCGCCAGCAGCGTAGGGACGGTGGGCACAGAGACCCAGTACTTC; cdr3_aa: CASSVGTVGTETQYF
v_call: TRBV7-2; j_call: TRBJ2-1; d_call: -; clone_size: many; cdr3_nt: TGTGCCAGCAGCCGCCTTGGGGGGGCTGACAATGAGCAGTTCTTC; cdr3_aa: CASSRLGGADNEQFF
v_call: TRBV29-1; j_call: TRBJ2-5; d_call: -; clone_size: few; cdr3_nt: TGCAGCGTTGAGAGGGGTCCGGAGACCCAGTACTTC; cdr3_aa: CSVERGPETQYF
v_call: TRBV2; j_call: TRBJ2-1; d_call: TRBD1; clone_size: once; cdr3_nt: TGTGCCAGCAAGGGGACAGGCGGCCACTCAGTTTACAATGAGCAGTTCTTC; cdr3_aa: CASKGTGGHSVYNEQFF
v_call: TRBV7-2; j_call: TRBJ1-2; d_call: -; clone_size: few; cdr3_nt: TGTGCCAGCAGCTTAGGAGGGGCGGTCAACTATGGCTACACCTTC; cdr3_aa: CASSLGGAVNYGYTF
v_call: TRBV7-2; j_call: TRBJ2-1; d_call: TRBD2; clone_size: many; cdr3_nt: TGTGCCAGCAGCTCCTCAGCGGGGGCGAACTACAATGAGCAGTTCTTC; cdr3_aa: CASSSSAGANYNEQFF
v_call: TRBV6-8; j_call: TRBJ2-1; d_call: -; clone_size: few; cdr3_nt: TGTGCCAGCAGTTACGGGCTGGGTAGGGCGGGGACGACCTACAATGAGCAGTTCTTC; cdr3_aa: CASSYGLGRAGTTYNEQFF
v_call: TRBV19; j_call: TRBJ2-7; d_call: -; clone_size: few; cdr3_nt: TGTGCCAGTAGTATCCGGGGCCCAACCTACGAGCAGTACTTC; cdr3_aa: CASSIRGPTYEQYF
v_call: TRBV29-1; j_call: TRBJ2-4; d_call: -; clone_size: once; cdr3_nt: TGCAGCGTTGGTGGGGACATTCAGTACTTC; cdr3_aa: CSVGGDIQYF
v_call: TRBV4-1; j_call: TRBJ1-1; d_call: -; clone_size: many; cdr3_nt: TGCGCCAGCAGCCAAGTTTGGGGAGGGGTTGAAGCTTTCTTT; cdr3_aa: CASSQVWGGVEAFF
v_call: TRBV7-6; j_call: TRBJ2-7; d_call: -; clone_size: many; cdr3_nt: TGTGCCAGCAGCCCCCCAGGGTTCGGTCCGTGGTTC; cdr3_aa: CASSPPGFGPWF
v_call: TRBV20-1; j_call: TRBJ1-1; d_call: -; clone_size: -; cdr3_nt: TGCAGTGCTACCCAAGACGGGAATACTGAAGCTTTCTTT; cdr3_aa: CSATQDGNTEAFF
v_call: TRBV5-1; j_call: TRBJ2-6; d_call: TRBD1; clone_size: -; cdr3_nt: TGCGCCAGCAGCTCGGGACAGGGGTTCTCTGGGGCCAACGTCCTGACTTTC; cdr3_aa: CASSSGQGFSGANVLTF
v_call: TRBV15; j_call: TRBJ2-4; d_call: -; clone_size: -; cdr3_nt: TGTGCCACCAGCAGACGATGGGGGGCGGCCAAAAACATTCAGTACTTC; cdr3_aa: CATSRRWGAAKNIQYF
v_call: TRBV12-3/TRBV12-4; j_call: TRBJ2-1; d_call: -; clone_size: -; cdr3_nt: TGTGCCAGCAGTTTAAGGTTGCGAAACAATGAGCAGTTCTTC; cdr3_aa: CASSLRLRNNEQFF
v_call: TRBV19; j_call: TRBJ2-1; d_call: -; clone_size: -; cdr3_nt: TGTGCCAGTAATGTGGGGTTACAGGGAGAGCAGTTCTTC; cdr3_aa: CASNVGLQGEQFF